The 9 T cell receptor beta chains listed next were all sequenced from one sample in a study of blood T cell repertoires in COVID-19. Repertoires were generated with immunoSEQ multiplex PCR, while TCRdb's copy carries only in-frame clones and drops some. Of about 200,000 clones in the sample, over 70% were seen once. Sequenced input: peripheral blood. Every receptor here comes from a woman aged 65 to 85 with acute or convalescent COVID-19.

This chain connects TRBV24-1 to TRBJ1-1; tentatively, D is TRBD1 (6 bases). Deletions cut 3 bases from V and 6 bases from J, with 16 bases between. This CDR3 spans 15 amino acids. The germline V gene has CDR1 KGHDR and CDR2 SFDVKD. CDR3 amino acids: CATSDPRGPTSEAFF. In DNA form, the CDR3 reads TGTGCCACCAGTGATCCCAGGGGCCCTACATCTGAAGCTTTCTTT.

The chain recombines TRBV3-1 (or the pseudogene TRBV3-2) with TRBJ2-3; maybe TRBD2 (5 bases). Germline loops: CDR1 LGHDT, CDR2 YNNKEL (reference sequence). The V and J ends lost 1 base and 6 bases respectively, with 17 bases between them. The CDR3 contains 16 residues. CDR3 sequence: CASSQVRRSAPDTQYF. CDR3 nucleotide sequence: TGTGCCAGCAGCCAAGTTCGGAGGTCCGCCCCCGATACGCAGTATTTT.

A few counts support this clone. CDR3 in amino acids: CASSQVPAELFEQFF. The CDR3 DNA reads as TGTGCCAGCAGCCAAGTGCCGGCGGAACTCTTTGAGCAGTTCTTC. The chain has TRBV3-1 (or the pseudogene TRBV3-2) and TRBJ2-1, with D uncertain. V was cut by 1 base and J by 9 bases, with 16 bases left in between. Germline CDR1 reads LGHDT; CDR2 reads YNNKEL (reference sequence). CDR3 length: 15 residues.

The CDR3 sequence is CASRVDREDEKLFF. CDR3 nucleotides: TGTGCCAGCAGGGTTGACAGGGAAGATGAAAAACTGTTTTTT. The chain uses TRBV2 and TRBJ1-4, with TRBD1 matching 7 bases. The CDR3 runs 14 residues. The V gene end was trimmed by 6 bases and the J gene end by 6 bases; junction bases not matched to a gene: 7. Looked up from germline, CDR1 is SNHLY and CDR2 is FYNNEI.

The rearrangement uses TRBV2 and TRBJ2-7; the match to TRBD2 covers 7 bases. Germline trimming cut 11 bases from V and 2 bases from J; bases unmatched to any gene: 12. Germline V gene sequence: CDR1 SNHLY, CDR2 FYNNEI. This CDR3 is built from 14 residues. CDR3 bases: TGTGCCGGGCGGGGCGGGACTAAAGCCTACGAGCAGTACTTC. It specifies CAGRGGTKAYEQYF.

V is TRBV23-1 and J is TRBJ1-2, with D unclear. TRBV23-1 is an ORF, with its function uncertain. Trimming pared 0 bases from V and 2 bases from J, leaving 10 bases between. The CDR3 consists of 15 residues. The DNA for the CDR3 is TGCGCCAGCAGTCAATCGGATGGAGGGAACTATGGCTACACCTTC. Translated: CASSQSDGGNYGYTF.

The sample holds one count of this clone. The CDR3 loop reads CASSHHGQNQETQYF. The CDR3, as DNA: TGTGCCAGCAGCCACCACGGACAGAACCAAGAGACCCAGTACTTC. The chain is built from TRBV3-1 (or the pseudogene TRBV3-2) and TRBJ2-5; tentatively, D is TRBD1 (6 bases). CDR3 size: 15 residues. Trimming removed 3 bases at V and 0 bases at J, with 11 bases between. Germline V gives CDR1 LGHDT, CDR2 YNNKEL (reference sequence).

The V and J genes are TRBV11-2 and TRBJ2-7; 7 bases map to TRBD2. The CDR3 has 14 amino acids. The junction had 6 bases not matched to a gene; V was cut back by 3 bases and J by 4 bases. Germline-derived CDR1 and CDR2 are SGHAT and FQNNGV. CDR3 bases: TGTGCCAGCAGCTTTAGCGGGCACTATTACGAGCAGTACTTC. It yields the protein CASSFSGHYYEQYF.

V usage is TRBV29-1 and J usage is TRBJ1-1; tentative D call: TRBD1 (5 bases). Trimming removed 5 bases at V and 2 bases at J, with 12 bases between. CDR3 length: 13 amino acids. The V gene's germline CDR1 is SQVTM and CDR2 ANQGSEA. The CDR3 bases are TGCAGCGTTTCTTCAGGGATAAACACTGAAGCTTTCTTT. Its translation: CSVSSGINTEAFF. The whole variable domain, remainder taken from reference TRBV29-1 and TRBJ1-1, is SAVISQKPSRDICQRGTSLTIQCQVDSQVTMMFWYRQQPGQSLTLIATANQGSEATYESGFVIDKFPISRPNLTFSTLTVSNMSPEDSSIYLCSVSSGINTEAFFGQGTRLTVV.